This T cell receptor beta chain was retrieved from a study of T cells in Graves' hyperthyroidism and ophthalmopathy. Template material for amplifying TCR beta CDR3 regions consisted of RNA transcripts. HTBI primers were the set used in a first-round RT-PCR of the TCR CDR3. From the multiplex PCR reads, TCRdb called clonotypes with MiXCR, one entry per CDR3 protein. The data contain some 690,000 distinct CDR3 sequences, 17% of them seen just once; the ten biggest clones take up roughly 16%. This clonotype was found once. The germline V gene encodes CDR1 KGHDR and CDR2 SFDVKD. CDR3 size: 15 residues. After removal of 2 bases from V and 4 bases from J, the junction contained 6 bases not matched to a gene.

The sequenced material came from blood. J is TRBJ1-2 and V is TRBV24-1; 7 positions match TRBD1. The sequence was collected from a man aged 50 or older with Graves' hyperthyroidism. For the CDR3, the DNA is TGTGCCACCAGTGATTCCGGACAGGACTTCTATGGCTACACCTTC. It translates to CATSDSGQDFYGYTF.